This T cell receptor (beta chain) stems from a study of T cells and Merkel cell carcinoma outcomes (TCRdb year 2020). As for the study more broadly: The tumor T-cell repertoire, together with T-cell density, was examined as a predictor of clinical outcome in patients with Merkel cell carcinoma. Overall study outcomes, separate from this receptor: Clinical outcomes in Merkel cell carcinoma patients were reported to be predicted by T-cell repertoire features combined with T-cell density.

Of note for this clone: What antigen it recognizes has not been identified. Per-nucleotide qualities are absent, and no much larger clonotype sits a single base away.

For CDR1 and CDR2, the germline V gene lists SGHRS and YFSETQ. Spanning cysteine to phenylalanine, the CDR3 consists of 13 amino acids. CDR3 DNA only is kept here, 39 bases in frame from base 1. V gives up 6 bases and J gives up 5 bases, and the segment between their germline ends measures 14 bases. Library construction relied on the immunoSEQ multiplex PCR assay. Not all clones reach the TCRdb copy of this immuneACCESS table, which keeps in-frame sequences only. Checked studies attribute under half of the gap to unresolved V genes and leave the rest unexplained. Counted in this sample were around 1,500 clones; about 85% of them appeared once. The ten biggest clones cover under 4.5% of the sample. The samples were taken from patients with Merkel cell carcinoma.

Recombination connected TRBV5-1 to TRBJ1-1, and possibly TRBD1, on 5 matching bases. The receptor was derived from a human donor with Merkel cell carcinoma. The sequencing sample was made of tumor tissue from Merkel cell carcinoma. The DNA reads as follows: TGCGCCAGCAACTTCCGCAGGGAAACTGAAGCTTTCTTT. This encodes CASNFRRETEAFF.